The subject of this entry is one T cell receptor beta chain. The target antigen is unknown. This entry belongs to a study of early stage breast cancer tumors. Study results and caveats: Most shared enriched TCRB sequences were commonly generated ones.

Each sample had two DNA replicates, 0.5 ug blood or roughly 1.4 ug tissue. The protocol was immunoSEQ multiplex PCR, while the TCRdb copy is restricted to in-frame clones and leaves out a portion. The sample contains 45,000 to 60,000 clones, 85% to 95% of which appear only once. Trimming took 8 bases from V and 0 from J, leaving 14 bases between them. There are 16 residues in the CDR3. In germline, CDR1 is SGHVS, CDR2 FNYEAQ. The chain is built from TRBV7-6 and TRBJ2-6, with a possible D match to TRBD1 (5 bases). Sequencing was performed on blood. The receptor was isolated from a person between 65 and 80 years old with breast cancer. For the CDR3, the DNA is TGTGCCAGCTCGGTGGGGCTGTCCTCTGGGGCCAACGTCCTGACTTTC. Protein product: CASSVGLSSGANVLTF.